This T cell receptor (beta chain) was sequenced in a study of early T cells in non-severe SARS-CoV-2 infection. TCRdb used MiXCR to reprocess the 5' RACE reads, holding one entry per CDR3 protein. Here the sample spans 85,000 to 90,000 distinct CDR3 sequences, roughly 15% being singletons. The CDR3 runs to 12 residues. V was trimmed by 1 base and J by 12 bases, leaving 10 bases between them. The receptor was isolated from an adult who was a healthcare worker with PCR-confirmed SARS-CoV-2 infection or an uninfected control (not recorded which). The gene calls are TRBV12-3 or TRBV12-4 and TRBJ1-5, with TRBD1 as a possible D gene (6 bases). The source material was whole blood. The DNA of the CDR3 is TGTGCCAGCAGTTTAGAGACAGGAAGCCAGCATTTT. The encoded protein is CASSLETGSQHF.